A selection of T cell receptor beta chains follows, all from one sample in a study of T cells in Graves' hyperthyroidism and ophthalmopathy. In TCRdb, the multiplex PCR reads were re-called with MiXCR into one record per CDR3 protein. Among fewer than 350,000 distinct CDR3 sequences listed, around 20% were seen once. Input material: blood. The receptors stem from a man in his fifties with Graves' ophthalmopathy. The CDR3 runs from the conserved cysteine through the conserved F or W. A D gene is named only where the DNA matches it firmly. A row's size may be missing; if present it is once, few, many or a size class.

.	TRBD2	TRBV24-1	TRBJ2-3	CATSPGTSGRTDTQYF	TGTGCCACCAGTCCCGGGACTAGCGGGAGGACAGATACGCAGTATTTT
few	.	TRBV19	TRBJ1-1	CASSETGPSTEAFF	TGTGCCAGTAGTGAGACAGGACCCTCCACTGAAGCTTTCTTT
many	TRBD2	TRBV5-1	TRBJ2-3	CASSSGTSQAQYF	TGCGCCAGCAGCTCCGGGACTAGTCAGGCGCAGTATTTT
once	TRBD2	TRBV12-3/TRBV12-4	TRBJ2-2	CASSSAGVTGELFF	TGTGCCAGCAGTTCCGCGGGAGTCACCGGGGAGCTGTTTTTT
.	TRBD1	TRBV9	TRBJ1-2	CASSPRPGTGGRDYGYTF	TGTGCCAGCAGCCCGCGTCCCGGGACAGGGGGCAGGGACTATGGCTACACCTTC
.	.	TRBV25-1	TRBJ2-1	CASSDLVDEQFF	TGTGCCAGCAGTGACCTAGTGGATGAGCAGTTCTTC
few	.	TRBV15	TRBJ2-7	CATSRDRSSYEQYF	TGTGCCACCAGCAGAGATCGGAGCTCCTACGAGCAGTACTTC
.	.	TRBV27	TRBJ2-3	CASSFSGALRTDTQYF	TGTGCCAGCAGTTTCTCGGGGGCACTACGCACAGATACGCAGTATTTT
once	.	TRBV5-6	TRBJ2-7	CASSQVEAEIYEQYF	TGCGCCAGCAGCCAAGTTGAGGCGGAGATCTACGAGCAGTACTTC
few	TRBD2	TRBV2	TRBJ2-3	CASSQLAGEDTQYF	TGTGCCAGCAGCCAACTAGCGGGAGAGGATACGCAGTATTTT
few	.	TRBV18	TRBJ1-1	CASSPLTARDTEAFF	TGTGCCAGCTCACCCTTAACGGCCAGGGACACTGAAGCTTTCTTT
few	TRBD2	TRBV28	TRBJ2-5	CASRPGGRETQYF	TGTGCCAGCCGGCCGGGAGGTCGAGAGACCCAGTACTTC
many	.	TRBV29-1	TRBJ2-7	CSVVTGQFYEQYF	TGCAGCGTTGTCACCGGACAGTTCTACGAGCAGTACTTC
few	.	TRBV6-1	TRBJ1-3	CASSEGDVSSGNTIYF	TGTGCCAGCAGTGAAGGGGACGTGAGCTCTGGAAACACCATATATTTT
few	TRBD1	TRBV10-3	TRBJ2-5	CAIQQGAYQETQYF	TGTGCCATTCAACAGGGGGCCTACCAAGAGACCCAGTACTTC
few	TRBD2	TRBV15	TRBJ2-1	CATSSVTSGNYNEQFF	TGTGCCACCAGCAGTGTGACTAGCGGGAACTACAATGAGCAGTTCTTC
many	TRBD1	TRBV3-1	TRBJ2-7	CASSQGSGTAWEQYF	TGTGCCAGCAGCCAAGGGTCTGGGACAGCTTGGGAGCAGTACTTC
few	.	TRBV28	TRBJ2-1	CASSRGTRRYNEQFF	TGTGCCAGCAGCCGAGGGACGCGGAGGTACAATGAGCAGTTCTTC
.	TRBD2	TRBV19	TRBJ2-1	CASSIMLAGGGEQFF	TGTGCCAGTAGTATAATGCTAGCGGGAGGTGGTGAGCAGTTCTTC
.	TRBD1	TRBV2	TRBJ2-7	CASRTGVSYEQYF	TGTGCCAGCAGGACAGGGGTCTCCTACGAGCAGTACTTC
.	.	TRBV10-3	TRBJ1-1	CAISELGGTEAFF	TGTGCCATCAGTGAGCTGGGCGGCACTGAAGCTTTCTTT
.	TRBD2	TRBV20-1	TRBJ2-1	CSAPGRPAGRNEQFF	TGCAGTGCTCCAGGAAGACCAGCGGGAAGAAATGAGCAGTTCTTC
.	.	TRBV9	TRBJ2-4	CASSERALAKNIQYF	TGTGCCAGCAGTGAGCGGGCCCTAGCCAAAAACATTCAGTACTTC
many	.	TRBV20-1	TRBJ2-5	CSATKGGPQETQYF	TGCAGTGCTACCAAAGGGGGGCCACAGGAGACCCAGTACTTC
.	TRBD1	TRBV30	TRBJ1-5	CAWTRGPGEPQHF	TGTGCCTGGACCAGGGGGCCTGGGGAACCCCAGCATTTT
.	.	TRBV19	TRBJ2-6	CAATTGRGANVLTF	TGTGCCGCCACTACGGGGCGTGGGGCCAACGTCCTGACTTTC
many	.	TRBV12-3/TRBV12-4	TRBJ2-1	CASRITNPRNEQFF	TGTGCCAGCAGGATAACTAACCCTCGGAATGAGCAGTTCTTC
.	TRBD1	TRBV20-1	TRBJ1-1	CSARAPGTGYQSTEAFF	TGCAGTGCTAGAGCACCCGGGACAGGGTACCAGAGCACTGAAGCTTTCTTT